These T cell receptor beta chains were read from a single sample in a study of blood T cell repertoires in COVID-19. Generated by immunoSEQ multiplex PCR, the TCRdb table keeps only in-frame clones and is missing some. The profile shows about 250,000 clones, 80% to 95% of them singletons. Sequenced sample: peripheral blood. The receptor set was obtained from a man younger than 45 with COVID-19, enrolled during active disease. Each CDR3 is given with its conserved first and last residue. The size entry is marked missing in some rows and otherwise reads once, few, many or a size class.

.,TRBV12-3/TRBV12-4,TRBJ2-7,CASSPVTYEQYF
.,TRBV6-5,TRBJ2-2,CASSRRQGDTGELFF
once,TRBV19,TRBJ2-5,CASSNGPGEVTQYF
.,TRBV7-2,TRBJ2-2,CASSLNAGSYTGELFF
.,TRBV5-1,TRBJ1-1,CASSLDIYTEAFF
.,TRBV5-5,TRBJ1-5,CASSPWGGASQPQHF
.,TRBV12-3/TRBV12-4,TRBJ2-5,CASSSQGRETQYF
.,TRBV5-6,TRBJ1-2,CASSLAGVDYGYTF
.,TRBV28,TRBJ2-7,CASRRATYEQYF
.,TRBV5-1,TRBJ2-1,CASSLMGGEQFF
.,TRBV7-9,TRBJ1-5,CASSRDREVEPQHF
.,TRBV29-1,TRBJ2-7,CSVVTSGGHLPTEQYF
.,TRBV4-2,TRBJ2-3,CASSQDRSGGAADTQYF
.,TRBV11-2,TRBJ1-2,CASSSSTGGNYGYTF
.,TRBV19,TRBJ1-1,CASSGAPENTEAFF
.,TRBV11-2,TRBJ1-3,CASSPSTGSGNTIYF
.,TRBV7-9,TRBJ1-3,CASSSTSSAGNTIYF
.,TRBV12-3/TRBV12-4,TRBJ2-1,CASSLQENEQFF
.,TRBV19,TRBJ1-2,CASSIDLLGLHYGYTF
.,TRBV27,TRBJ2-7,CASSLLGDNYEQYF
.,TRBV13,TRBJ2-2,CASSLSDTGELFF
.,TRBV12-3/TRBV12-4,TRBJ2-5,CASSFQGVETQYF
.,TRBV29-1,TRBJ2-1,CSVARIRDTIYNEQFF
.,TRBV24-1,TRBJ2-1,CATSDFSSGTGTLSSYNEQFF
.,TRBV6-5,TRBJ1-2,CASTSGTTGFYGYTF
.,TRBV30,TRBJ1-5,CAWSVGGRNQPQHF
.,TRBV7-2,TRBJ2-3,CASSPSTDTQYF
.,TRBV18,TRBJ1-2,CASSPVTGEIYGYTF
.,TRBV6-5,TRBJ1-6,CATRRADNSPLHF
.,TRBV18,TRBJ2-3,CASSPVGGGYTDTQYF
.,TRBV18,TRBJ1-2,CASSPQQGDGYTF
once,TRBV2,TRBJ1-1,CASSPHLQGGDTEAFF
.,TRBV7-9,TRBJ2-3,CASSLVSGGWDTQYF
.,TRBV11-2,TRBJ2-1,CASRFLAGGYNEQFF
.,TRBV6-5,TRBJ1-1,CASSRRGQGTEAFF
.,TRBV5-3,TRBJ2-1,CALSELTYNEQFF
.,TRBV24-1,TRBJ2-7,CATCRLAPTYEQYF
.,TRBV10-1,TRBJ2-7,CASSESLAGQEQYF
.,TRBV29-1,TRBJ1-2,CSVEPGQGGFGYTF
.,TRBV30,TRBJ1-4,CAWSHLGQSNEKLFF
.,TRBV5-1,TRBJ1-2,CASSLAPTANYGYTF
.,TRBV2,TRBJ1-5,CASSESRDSRNQPQHF
once,TRBV27,TRBJ1-2,CASRLTGLGGYTF
.,TRBV7-9,TRBJ1-2,CASSLSETAVYGYTF
.,TRBV6-1,TRBJ2-2,CASSEPGLYTGELFF
.,TRBV5-4,TRBJ1-6,CASTTTGSVQDSPLHF
.,TRBV5-4,TRBJ2-3,CASSLGLGTDTQYF
.,TRBV19,TRBJ1-5,CASSIGGTGWDQPQHF
.,TRBV5-5,TRBJ1-2,CASSFSYYGYTF
.,TRBV6-5,TRBJ1-2,CASSYSTGQGMEGYTF
.,TRBV5-1,TRBJ1-2,CASSLAGTGDGGGYTF
.,TRBV30,TRBJ2-4,CAWSVYLAKNIQYF
.,TRBV11-2,TRBJ2-5,CASSSGTSEGTQYF
.,TRBV11-2,TRBJ2-4,CASSLGLAGTGKNIQYF
.,TRBV19,TRBJ1-1,CASTMSPGGNIMNTEAFF
.,TRBV14,TRBJ2-6,CASSPYRGEANVLTF
.,TRBV4-1,TRBJ1-2,CASSQANRNYGYTF
.,TRBV27,TRBJ2-7,CASSLFPGGPYEQYF